This record concerns one T cell receptor (beta chain) sequence. What this receptor recognizes is not known. Per-base quality was not reported, and no clone a single base away is much larger than it. Including cysteine and phenylalanine, the CDR3 has 16 amino acids. Of all the DNA, just the CDR3 is kept, 48 bases in frame from base 1. CDR1 and CDR2 were assigned from the germline V gene as SGHRS and YFSETQ. V drops 5 bases and J drops 0 bases, leaving 16 bases in between. Library generation was performed with the immunoSEQ multiplex PCR assay. The deep sequencing platform assayed about 10^5 TCR templates per sample. Genomic DNA extracted from sorted T cells was used for TCRbeta CDR3 sequencing. Per the original workflow: The R programming language was used for clonal analysis of the TCRbeta CDR3 data. Comparing unstimulated samples against CFSE-low samples taken after the reaction was how alloreactive CD4+ and CD8+ clones were defined. Alloreactive CD4+ clones were assigned to regulatory or non-regulatory origin by matching sequences to sorted unstimulated Treg and non-Treg repertoires. TCRdb mirrors the immuneACCESS table, restricted to in-frame sequences. Some clones are absent from its copies; in checked studies, under half trace to an unresolved V gene, and the reason for the others is unknown. V, J and clone size reflect that table, while D and trimming were determined from the DNA. The sample has more than 85,000 clones on record, 90% to 95% of them singletons. The top ten constitute 0.75% of the sample.

TCRbeta CDR3 sequencing was performed on sorted unstimulated T cells and on proliferating T cells recovered from mixed lymphocyte reactions. Fresh whole blood from about ten HLA-typed healthy donors served as the source for isolating PBMCs. To map where alloreactive clones came from, unstimulated CD4+ regulatory T cells were FACS-sorted. The sample comes from a study of siplizumab effects on memory and regulatory T cells (dated by TCRdb to the late 2010s). General notes on the study: The effect of the anti-CD2 antibody siplizumab on alloreactive T-cell subsets was examined in allogeneic mixed lymphocyte reactions constructed from human PBMCs. What the research found in general, with its limitations: Whether proliferating Tregs from siplizumab cultures actually had suppressive function was not functionally confirmed. Siplizumab significantly reduced the cumulative frequency of alloreactive sequences traceable to unstimulated CD4+ memory T cells. Unstimulated naive T cells appeared more diverse than memory T cells, and naive cells seemed to contribute substantially to the alloresponse. Because sequences at frequencies below about 10^-5 were poorly captured, only a minor fraction of alloreactive clones could be mapped back to unstimulated subsets. About 75-96% of proliferating CD4+ or CD8+ clones could not be given a naive or memory phenotype. In reactions with siplizumab, an average of about 62% of mappable alloreactive CD4+ clones were Treg-derived, compared with roughly 27% in control reactions.

The TCR sequence derives from a human donor in good health. Recombination joined TRBV5-1 with TRBJ2-3; the D gene may be TRBD1 or TRBD2, since each aligns over 6 bases. Sequenced material: Tregs sorted from blood. The DNA is TGCGCCAGCAGACTGTGGGGGGCCTTAAGCACAGATACGCAGTATTTT. Its translation is CASRLWGALSTDTQYF.